What follows describes a single T cell receptor beta chain. The V gene end was trimmed by 3 bases and the J gene end by 5 bases; junction bases not matched to a gene: 14. CDR3 length: 17 residues. The germline V gene encodes CDR1 MDHEN and CDR2 SYDVKM. Study processing details: By means of reference gene primer amplification, nucleated cell counts were estimated. Produced via immunoSEQ multiplex PCR; TCRdb's table is partial and in-frame only. V, J and clone size are taken as reported in that table, and D and trimming were inferred from the DNA itself. The sample lists about 48,000 clones, about four fifths occurring once. The sample is drawn from a study of blood T cell repertoires in COVID-19. The overall study: Collection of acute and convalescent COVID-19 samples took place in the United States, Italy and Spain. T cells, B-cell-depleted T cells, or PBMCs supplied cDNA or gDNA.

Material: peripheral blood. The receptor was derived from a man aged 40-49 years with acute or convalescent COVID-19. This chain joins TRBV28 and TRBJ1-2; 8 positions match TRBD1. The CDR3 region is CASSFGWTQGALYGYTF. The CDR3, as DNA: TGTGCCAGCAGTTTCGGGTGGACTCAGGGGGCTTTGTATGGCTACACCTTC.